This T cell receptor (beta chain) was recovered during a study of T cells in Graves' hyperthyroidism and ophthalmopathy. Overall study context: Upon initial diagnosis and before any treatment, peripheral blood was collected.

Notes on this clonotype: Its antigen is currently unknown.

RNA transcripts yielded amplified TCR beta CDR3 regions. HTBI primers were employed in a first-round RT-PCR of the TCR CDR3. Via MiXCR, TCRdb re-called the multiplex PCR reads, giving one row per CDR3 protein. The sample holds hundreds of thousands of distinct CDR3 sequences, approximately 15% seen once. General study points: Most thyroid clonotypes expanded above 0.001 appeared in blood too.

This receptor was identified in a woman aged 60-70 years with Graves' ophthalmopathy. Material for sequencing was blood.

CDR3 DNA: TGCGCCAGCAGCCAAGCTCTCTCCCGGGCATTAAATGAAAAACTGTTTTTT. It encodes CASSQALSRALNEKLFF. This chain connects TRBV4-3 to TRBJ1-4; D is uncertain. Trimming pared 1 base from V and 5 bases from J, leaving 17 bases between. The germline CDR1 and CDR2 sequences are LGHNA and YSLEER. This CDR3 is 17 amino acids long.